This TCR beta chain was found in a study of cytotoxic CD8 clonotypes in ibrutinib-treated CLL. Sequenced by immunoSEQ multiplex PCR; TCRdb stores in-frame clones only, minus some. This sample has about 130,000 clones; approximately 81% occur once, and the top ten carry 13%. The CDR3 is 17 amino acids. The germline V gene has CDR1 SGDLS and CDR2 YYNGEE. V lost 4 bases to trimming and J lost 2 bases; unmatched junction nucleotides: 10. The input for sequencing was PBMCs, taken after 12 months of ibrutinib treatment. The J gene is TRBJ2-2, the V gene TRBV9, with 8 bases lining up with TRBD2. The clonotype was recovered from a human donor with chronic lymphocytic leukemia. DNA of the CDR3: TGTGCCAGCAGCCCACGTTCGACTAGCGTCAACACCGGGGAGCTGTTTTTT. Translated, it gives CASSPRSTSVNTGELFF.